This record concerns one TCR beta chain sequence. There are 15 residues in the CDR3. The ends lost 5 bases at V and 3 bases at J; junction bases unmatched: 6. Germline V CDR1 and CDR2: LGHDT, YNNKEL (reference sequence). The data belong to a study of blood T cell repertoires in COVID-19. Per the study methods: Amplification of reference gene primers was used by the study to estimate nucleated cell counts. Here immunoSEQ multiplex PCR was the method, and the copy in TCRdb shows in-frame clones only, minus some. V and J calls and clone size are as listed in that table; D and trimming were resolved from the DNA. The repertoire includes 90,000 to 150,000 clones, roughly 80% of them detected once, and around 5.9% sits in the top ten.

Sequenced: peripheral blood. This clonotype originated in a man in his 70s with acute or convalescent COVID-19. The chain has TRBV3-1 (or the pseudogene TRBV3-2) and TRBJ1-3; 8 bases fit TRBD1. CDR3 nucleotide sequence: TGTGCCAGCAGCGACAGGGGTCTTAGTGGAAACACCATATATTTT. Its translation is CASSDRGLSGNTIYF.